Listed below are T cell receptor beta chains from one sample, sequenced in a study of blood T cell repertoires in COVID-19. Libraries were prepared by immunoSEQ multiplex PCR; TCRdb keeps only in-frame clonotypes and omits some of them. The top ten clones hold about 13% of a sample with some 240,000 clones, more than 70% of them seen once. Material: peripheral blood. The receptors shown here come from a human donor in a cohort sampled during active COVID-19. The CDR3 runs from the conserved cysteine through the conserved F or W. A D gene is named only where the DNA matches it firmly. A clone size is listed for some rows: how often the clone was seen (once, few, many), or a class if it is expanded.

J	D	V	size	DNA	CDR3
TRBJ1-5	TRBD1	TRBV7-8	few	TGTGCCAGCAGCCCCTATGTCGGGACAGGGGGCTCCCAGCCCCAGCATTTT	CASSPYVGTGGSQPQHF
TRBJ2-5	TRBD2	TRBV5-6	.	TGTGCCAGCCGCCTCCGGGGCGGGGGGGCTGAGACCCAGTACTTC	CASRLRGGGAETQYF
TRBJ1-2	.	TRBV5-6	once	TGTGCCAGCAGCCCGGGAGTCCCCGGCGACTATGGCTACACCTTC	CASSPGVPGDYGYTF
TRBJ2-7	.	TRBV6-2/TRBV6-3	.	TGTGCCAGCAGTCCCCAAGGGGTCGAGCAGTACTTC	CASSPQGVEQYF
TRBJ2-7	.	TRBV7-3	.	TGTGCCAGCAGCTTAAATGGGGGACACCCCAGCGCCTACGAGCAGTACTTC	CASSLNGGHPSAYEQYF
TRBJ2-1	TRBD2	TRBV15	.	TGTGCCACCAGCAGAGATTTAGCGGGGGGGCTACATGAGCAGTTCTTC	CATSRDLAGGLHEQFF
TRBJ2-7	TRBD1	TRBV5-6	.	TGTGCCAGCAGCTTTGCCGGGACAGGGCTCTACGAGCAGTACTTC	CASSFAGTGLYEQYF
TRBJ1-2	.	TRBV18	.	TGTGCCAGCTCACCACACCCCCCAGGGCTAAACTATGGCTACACCTTC	CASSPHPPGLNYGYTF
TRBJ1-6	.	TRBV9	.	TGTGCCAGCAGCGTAGGAAGGCAGGATAATTCACCCCTCCACTTT	CASSVGRQDNSPLHF
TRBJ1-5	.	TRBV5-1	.	TGCGCCAGCAGCTTGGAAGGCGGGTCCCAGCCCCAGCATTTT	CASSLEGGSQPQHF
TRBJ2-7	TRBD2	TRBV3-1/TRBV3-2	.	TGTGCCAGCAGCCAAGTGAGCGGGGACTACGAGCAGTACTTC	CASSQVSGDYEQYF
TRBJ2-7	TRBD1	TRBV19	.	TGTGCCAGTAGTATCCTCTCGGACAGGATCTACGAGCAGTACTTC	CASSILSDRIYEQYF
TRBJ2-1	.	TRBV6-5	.	TGTGCCAGCAGCCAAACGAAAGCCGGCTACAATGAGCAGTTCTTC	CASSQTKAGYNEQFF
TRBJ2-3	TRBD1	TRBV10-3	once	TGTGCCATCAGCCGGACAGGAGAAACCACAGATACGCAGTATTTT	CAISRTGETTDTQYF
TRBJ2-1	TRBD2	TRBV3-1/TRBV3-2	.	TGTGCCAGCAGCCAGGCGCTAGCGGGAGGGCCGAATGAGCAGTTCTTC	CASSQALAGGPNEQFF
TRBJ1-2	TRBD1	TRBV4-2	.	TGTGCCAGCAGCCAAGCCGGGACAGCAGCTAACTATGGCTACACCTTC	CASSQAGTAANYGYTF
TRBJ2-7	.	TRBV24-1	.	TGTGCCACCAGTGGTATCCAGGAAGAGAGCTCCTACGAGCAGTACTTC	CATSGIQEESSYEQYF
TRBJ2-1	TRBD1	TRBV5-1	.	TGCGCCAGCAGCAATGCCGGGACAGGGGGAAGCAATGAGCAGTTCTTC	CASSNAGTGGSNEQFF
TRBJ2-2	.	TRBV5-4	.	TGTGCCAGCAGCTTAGGGGGTCCCGGGGAGCTGTTTTTT	CASSLGGPGELFF
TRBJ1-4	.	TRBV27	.	TGTGCCAGCAGTTTGGAGGGAGGAGCTAATGAAAAACTGTTTTTT	CASSLEGGANEKLFF
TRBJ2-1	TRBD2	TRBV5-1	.	TGCGCCAGCAGCCCAAGCGGGAGCTCCTACAATGAGCAGTTCTTC	CASSPSGSSYNEQFF
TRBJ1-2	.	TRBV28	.	TGTGCCAGCAGCCCGACAGAAAGGCCTAACTATGGCTACACCTTC	CASSPTERPNYGYTF
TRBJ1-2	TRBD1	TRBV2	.	TGTGCCAGCAGTCAGGGGGCGGGCGGCTACACCTTC	CASSQGAGGYTF
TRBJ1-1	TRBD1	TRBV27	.	TGTGCCAGCAGCTCAGCGGGGACAGGGAGGGAAGCTTTCTTT	CASSSAGTGREAFF
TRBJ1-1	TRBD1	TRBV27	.	TGTGCCAGCAGTTCTACAACCGGGACAGGGGACGCTTTCTTT	CASSSTTGTGDAFF
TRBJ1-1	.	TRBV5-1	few	TGCGCCAGCAGCCTCGGACAGAGTGAAGCTTTCTTT	CASSLGQSEAFF
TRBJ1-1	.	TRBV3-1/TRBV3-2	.	TGTGCCAGCAGCACCCCCGGGCCCGCGGGGCTTATGAACACTGAAGCTTTCTTT	CASSTPGPAGLMNTEAFF
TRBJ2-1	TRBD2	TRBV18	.	TGTGCCAGCTCACCACCGGCTAGCGGATACAATGAGCAGTTCTTC	CASSPPASGYNEQFF
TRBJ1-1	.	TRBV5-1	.	TGCGCCAGCAGCTTGGCGTCGGACACTGAAGCTTTCTTT	CASSLASDTEAFF
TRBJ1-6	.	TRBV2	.	TGTGCCGGCGAGCAGGGGCGCAGCTCCTATAATTCACCCCTCCACTTT	CAGEQGRSSYNSPLHF
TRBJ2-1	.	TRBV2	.	TGTGCCACTCAACCCGGGACTTCCTACAATGAGCAGTTCTTC	CATQPGTSYNEQFF
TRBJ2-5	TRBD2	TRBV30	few	TGTGCCTGGAGCGGGGGGGCACGGGAGACCCAGTACTTC	CAWSGGARETQYF
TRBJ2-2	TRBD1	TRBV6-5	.	TGTGCCAGCAGTTACTCGGTTGAGGGGGCCACCGGGGAGCTGTTTTTT	CASSYSVEGATGELFF
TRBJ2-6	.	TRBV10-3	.	TGTGCCGTGACAGCAGGAGCCAACGTCCTGACTTTC	CAVTAGANVLTF
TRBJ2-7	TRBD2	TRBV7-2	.	TGTGCCAGCAGCCTCGGGACTAGCGGATCAGGGCAGTACTTC	CASSLGTSGSGQYF
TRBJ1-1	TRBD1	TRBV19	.	TGTGCCAGTAGTATTCTTAGTTGGAGGGGGCCGGACACTGAAGCTTTCTTT	CASSILSWRGPDTEAFF
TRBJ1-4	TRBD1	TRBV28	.	TGTGCCAGCAGCTCTCAAAGGACAGGGGGCGATGAAAAACTGTTTTTT	CASSSQRTGGDEKLFF
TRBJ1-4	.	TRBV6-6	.	TGTGCCAGCAGTTACCACAATAATGAAAAACTGTTTTTT	CASSYHNNEKLFF
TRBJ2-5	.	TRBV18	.	TGTGCCAGCTCACCACGCTCAGAAGAGACCCAGTACTTC	CASSPRSEETQYF
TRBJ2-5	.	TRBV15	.	TGTGCCACCAGCAGAGATTCACTTCAAGAGACCCAGTACTTC	CATSRDSLQETQYF
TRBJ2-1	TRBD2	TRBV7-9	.	TGTGCCAGCAGCCCGACGCGGGGAGGGAGCAATGAGCAGTTCTTC	CASSPTRGGSNEQFF
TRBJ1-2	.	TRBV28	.	TGTGCCAGCAGGCCCTCTCCCGGGGGCTACACCTTC	CASRPSPGGYTF
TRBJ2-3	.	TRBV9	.	TGTGCCAGCAGCGTTACAGCCACAGATACGCAGTATTTT	CASSVTATDTQYF
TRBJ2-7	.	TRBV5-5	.	TGTGCCAGGATCCGGGGGTGCTACTCCTCCTACGAGCAGTACTTC	CARIRGCYSSYEQYF
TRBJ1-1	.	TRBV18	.	TGTGCCAGCTCACCACCAGGAGGGGTGAACACTGAAGCTTTCTTT	CASSPPGGVNTEAFF
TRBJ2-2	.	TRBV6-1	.	TGTGCCAGCAGTGAAGTTGGGGCCACCGGGGAGCTGTTTTTT	CASSEVGATGELFF
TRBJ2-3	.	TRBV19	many	TGTGCCAGTAGTATTGGCGGGACGGTGGATACGCAGTATTTT	CASSIGGTVDTQYF
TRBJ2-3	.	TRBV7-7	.	TGTGCTAGCAGCTTAGGGCTAGCCCAAGGAGATACGCAGTATTTT	CASSLGLAQGDTQYF
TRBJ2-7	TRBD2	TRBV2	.	TGTGCCAGCAGAACCCGGCGGCTAGCGGGAGGAAACAACGAGCAGTACTTC	CASRTRRLAGGNNEQYF
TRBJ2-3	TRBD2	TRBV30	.	TGTGCCTGGAGTGTAGGGGAGGGAGATACGCAGTATTTT	CAWSVGEGDTQYF